This T cell receptor (beta chain) was profiled in a study of blood T cell repertoires in COVID-19. As for the study in general: The origin of the acute and convalescent COVID-19 samples was the United States, Italy and Spain. PBMCs, B-cell-depleted T cells, or T cells provided the cDNA or gDNA that made up the material.

In its sample, this clone was seen once. The CDR3 contains 15 residues. Germline V lookup: CDR1 SGHDN, CDR2 FVKESK. Unmatched junction bases numbered 3, after V lost 2 bases and J lost 4 bases. As handled by the study authors: Quantification of nucleated cells was approximated via reference gene primer amplification. Sequenced by immunoSEQ multiplex PCR; TCRdb stores in-frame clones only, minus some. The V and J calls and clone size are taken from that table; D and trimming were inferred from the DNA. The table shows 300,000 to 350,000 clones, with around nine tenths occurring only once. This clonotype was obtained from a woman aged 18-29 years who had recovered from COVID-19. Sequenced input: peripheral blood. The chain employs TRBV14 and TRBJ2-4; 9 bases fit TRBD2. The CDR3 nucleotides read TGTGCCAGCAGCCAACTTACTAGCGGGAAAAACATTCAGTACTTC. This codes for CASSQLTSGKNIQYF.